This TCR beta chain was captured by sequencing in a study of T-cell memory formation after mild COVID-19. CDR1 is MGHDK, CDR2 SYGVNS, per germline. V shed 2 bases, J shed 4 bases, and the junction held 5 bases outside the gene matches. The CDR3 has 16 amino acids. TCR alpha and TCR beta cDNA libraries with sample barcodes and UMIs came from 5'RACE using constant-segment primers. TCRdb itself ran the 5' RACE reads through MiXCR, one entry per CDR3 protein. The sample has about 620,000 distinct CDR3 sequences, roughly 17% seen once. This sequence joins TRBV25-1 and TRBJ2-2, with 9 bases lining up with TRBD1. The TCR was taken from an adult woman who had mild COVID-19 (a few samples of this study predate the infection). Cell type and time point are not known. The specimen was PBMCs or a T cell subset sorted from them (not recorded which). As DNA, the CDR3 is TGTGCCAGCAGTGAAACCGGACAGGGGCCCACCGGGGAGCTGTTTTTT. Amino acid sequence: CASSETGQGPTGELFF.